The 24 T cell receptor beta chains below come from one sample, sequenced in a study of beta chain features in type 1 diabetes. Expressed TCRB transcripts got sequenced, as all isolated RNA was reverse transcribed. Measured with immunoSEQ multiplex PCR; TCRdb has only the in-frame clones, and not every one. Counted here are roughly 330,000 clones, more than 9.5% occurring once; the ten biggest clones make up 0.015%. The sample comprised naive CD4+ T cells from blood. These receptors were obtained from a woman under 40 in good health.

This clone was detected a few times. The chain carries TRBV7-9 and TRBJ2-7; TRBD2 agrees at 10 bases. Germline V gene lookup returns CDR1 SEHNR and CDR2 FQNEAQ (reference sequence). This CDR3 contains 15 residues. With V trimmed by 0 bases and J by 3 bases, 2 bases remained unmatched. Here the CDR3 reads CASSLAASGSYEQYF. The CDR3 nucleotides are TGTGCCAGCAGCTTAGCGGCTAGCGGGAGCTACGAGCAGTACTTC.

This clone was detected a few times. J is TRBJ1-5 and V is TRBV6-1; unclear D gene. Trimming took off 4 bases at V and 6 bases at J, with 13 bases between the two ends. The CDR3 sequence is 14 residues long. The germline gives CDR1 MNHNS, CDR2 SASEGT. In DNA form, the CDR3 reads TGTGCCAGCAGTGGGAGGGCCGATTTTCAGCCCCAGCATTTT. Its protein is CASSGRADFQPQHF.

The chain couples TRBV7-9 to TRBJ1-2; TRBD1 might be the D (6 bases). The CDR3 has 13 amino acids. Per germline, CDR1 SEHNR and CDR2 FQNEAQ (reference sequence). Trimming removed 3 bases from V and 8 bases from J, with 13 bases in between. CDR3 coding DNA: TGTGCCAGCAGCTTTGGTTTGGGGGCCGGCTACACCTTC. Amino acid sequence: CASSFGLGAGYTF.

This clone was counted only a few times. The rearrangement links TRBV5-4 to TRBJ1-2; D not certain. Germline lookup yields CDR1 SGHNT and CDR2 YYREEE (reference sequence). CDR3 size: 14 residues. V lost 0 bases and J lost 4, with 10 bases in between. The CDR3 DNA follows: TGTGCCAGCAGCTTGGGGGAGGGCGCCTATGGCTACACCTTC. Translated: CASSLGEGAYGYTF.

This clone came up a few times. The chain joins TRBV7-9 to TRBJ2-7; weak D call: TRBD2 (5 bases). The CDR3 is made up of 14 amino acids. Germline CDR1 and CDR2: SEHNR and FQNEAQ (reference sequence). V lost 5 bases and J 0 bases, leaving 11 bases between the germline ends. The DNA of the CDR3 is TGTGCCAGCAGCCAGACCGGGGTCTCCTACGAGCAGTACTTC. Protein: CASSQTGVSYEQYF.

This clone was counted between two and nine times. V gene TRBV6-6 combines with J gene TRBJ2-5; 8 nucleotides align to TRBD2. Losses at the gene ends were 2 bases for V and 4 bases for J; bases not matched to a gene: 6. The CDR3 totals 15 residues. Per germline, CDR1 MNHNY and CDR2 SVGAGI (reference sequence). CDR3 DNA sequence: TGTGCCAGCAGTTACCTATTAGCGGGATTAGAGACCCAGTACTTC. The encoded protein is CASSYLLAGLETQYF.

The sample holds a few counts of this clone. This rearrangement joins TRBV14 to TRBJ1-1, with D perhaps matching TRBD1 (6 bases). This CDR3 has 16 amino acids. Trimming removed 0 bases from V and 6 bases from J, with 17 bases in between. CDR1 and CDR2 (germline): SGHDN, FVKESK. The CDR3 DNA reads as TGTGCCAGCAGCCAAGAGGGGGGGGGCAGGAAGGCTGAAGCTTTCTTT. Its protein product is CASSQEGGGRKAEAFF.

This clone was observed a handful of times. The chain is built from TRBV7-2 and TRBJ2-1; tentatively, D is TRBD2 (6 bases). The germline V and J ends were trimmed by 1 base and 2 bases, with 9 bases remaining between them. CDR3 length: 15 residues. Per germline, CDR1 SGHTA and CDR2 FQGNSA. The CDR3 DNA is TGTGCCAGCAGCTTAGTAGGGACTCCCTACAATGAGCAGTTCTTC. Residues: CASSLVGTPYNEQFF.

This clone was seen a handful of times. The chain combines TRBV15 with TRBJ2-1; D remains unclear. The CDR3 extends over 13 amino acids. The germline V and J ends were trimmed by 0 bases and 3 bases, with 3 bases remaining between them. Germline assignment: CDR1 LNHNV and CDR2 YYDKDF (reference sequence). The CDR3 protein is CATSRDRYNEQFF. The CDR3 region has the DNA TGTGCCACCAGCAGAGATCGCTACAATGAGCAGTTCTTC.

This clone was counted between two and nine times. The rearrangement joins TRBV2 to TRBJ2-7; 7 bases are shared with TRBD2. Looked up from germline, CDR1 is SNHLY and CDR2 is FYNNEI. The CDR3 has 15 residues. Trimming cost V 6 bases and J 2 bases; bases outside gene matches: 10. CDR3 sequence (DNA): TGTGCCAGCAGCTCCACAAGTGGGAGGGCCTACGAGCAGTACTTC. The encoded protein is CASSSTSGRAYEQYF.

This clone came up a few times. The rearrangement links TRBV5-1 to TRBJ2-7; 9 bases are a match to TRBD1. Germline V lookup: CDR1 SGHRS, CDR2 YFSETQ. Trimming took 0 bases from V and 1 from J; bases not matched to a gene: 5. This CDR3 is 16 amino acids long. CDR3 loop: CASSLEGTGTSYEQYF. The DNA of the CDR3 is TGCGCCAGCAGCTTGGAAGGGACAGGGACTTCCTACGAGCAGTACTTC.

The chain has TRBV11-3 and TRBJ2-7; 9 bases fit TRBD1. V was clipped by 5 bases and J by 6 bases; unmatched bases: 11. The CDR3 totals 15 residues. Germline loops: CDR1 SGHNT, CDR2 YENEEA. As DNA, the CDR3 is TGTGCCAGCAGCACAACCGGGACAGGGAACGCCGAGCAGTACTTC. Its translation is CASSTTGTGNAEQYF. Complete variable domain (other parts from reference TRBV11-3 and TRBJ2-7): EAGVVQSPRYKIIEKKQPVAFWCNPISGHNTLYWYLQNLGQGPELLIRYENEEAVDDSQLPKDRFSAERLKGVDSTLKIQPAELGDSAVYLCASSTTGTGNAEQYFGPGTRLTVT.

This clone was found a few times. The junction departs from germline at one end; a sequencing error may be responsible. The CDR3 region is CASSLGGTGGRETQYF. As DNA, the CDR3 is TGTGCTAGCAGCTTAGGTGGGACAGGGGGCCGGGAGACCCAGTACTTC. The chain is built from TRBV7-7 and TRBJ2-5; the match to TRBD1 covers 12 bases. CDR3 size: 16 residues. Germline V gene lookup returns CDR1 SSHAT and CDR2 FNYEAQ (reference sequence).

The V call is TRBV5-1, the J call TRBJ2-5, with D possibly being TRBD1 (6 bases). The germline CDR1 and CDR2 sequences are SGHRS and YFSETQ. The CDR3 has 13 residues. The V gene lost 0 bases and the J gene lost 5 bases, with 8 bases spanning the gap. In DNA, the CDR3 is TGCGCCAGCAGCTTGGACAGGGTTGAGACCCAGTACTTC. Its protein is CASSLDRVETQYF.

The chain has TRBV7-9 and TRBJ2-2; the D is unclear. The CDR3 runs to 14 residues. V lost 2 bases and J 1 base, leaving 5 bases between the germline ends. Per germline, CDR1 SEHNR and CDR2 FQNEAQ (reference sequence). CDR3 in amino acids: CASSLPVNTGELFF. CDR3 nucleotides: TGTGCCAGCAGCTTACCCGTGAACACCGGGGAGCTGTTTTTT.

In its sample, this clone was seen a few times. The rearrangement uses TRBV25-1 and TRBJ2-3, with TRBD2 as a possible D gene (5 bases). The CDR3 sequence is 16 residues long. Germline values: CDR1 MGHDK, CDR2 SYGVNS. The V end was cut by 2 bases, the J end by 0 bases, with 12 bases between. The DNA for the CDR3 is TGTGCCAGCAGTGAAGGGCGGGTCCCAAGCACAGATACGCAGTATTTT. This sequence encodes CASSEGRVPSTDTQYF. Full variable domain (rest looked up from reference TRBV25-1 and TRBJ2-3): EADIYQTPRYLVIGTGKKITLECSQTMGHDKMYWYQQDPGMELHLIHYSYGVNSTEKGDLSSESTVSRIRTEHFPLTLESARPSHTSQYLCASSEGRVPSTDTQYFGPGTRLTVL.

This clone has only a few counts. The chain recombines TRBV7-6 with TRBJ2-5, with TRBD2 identical over 7 bases. Trimming cost V 6 bases and J 5 bases; bases outside gene matches: 12. CDR3 length equals 15 residues. In germline, CDR1 is SGHVS, CDR2 FNYEAQ. Written as DNA, the CDR3 is TGTGCCAGCAGTTTTATAGTGGGGCGGGGGGAGACCCAGTACTTC. This gives the protein CASSFIVGRGETQYF.

V is TRBV6-5 and J is TRBJ2-7; possibly TRBD2 for D (5 bases). CDR1 is MNHEY, CDR2 SVGAGI, per germline. This CDR3 spans 13 amino acids. V lost 3 bases, J lost 4 bases, and 10 bases lay in between. The CDR3: CASSYGLAYEQYF. The DNA for the CDR3 is TGTGCCAGCAGTTATGGACTCGCTTACGAGCAGTACTTC.

The chain has TRBV18 and TRBJ2-3; D is perhaps TRBD2 (5 bases). V lost 3 bases to trimming and J lost 0 bases, with 10 bases between them. The CDR3 is 15 residues long. Germline V gives CDR1 KGHSH, CDR2 LQKENI. CDR3 bases: TGTGCCAGCTCACCCCGGGATCCCAGCACAGATACGCAGTATTTT. As protein: CASSPRDPSTDTQYF. Based on the CDR3 plus reference TRBV18 and TRBJ2-3, the full variable domain is NAGVMQNPRHLVRRRGQEARLRCSPMKGHSHVYWYRQLPEEGLKFMVYLQKENIIDESGMPKERFSAEFPKEGPSILRIQQVVRGDSAAYFCASSPRDPSTDTQYFGPGTRLTVL.

There are a few counts of this clone. The J gene is TRBJ1-1, the V gene TRBV18, with 7 bases lining up with TRBD1. Germline trimming cut 4 bases from V and 7 bases from J; bases unmatched to any gene: 9. The CDR3 is made up of 14 amino acids. From germline, CDR1 is KGHSH and CDR2 LQKENI. The CDR3 DNA follows: TGTGCCAGCTCACTACTCGGGGCAGGGGGTGAAGCTTTCTTT. This encodes CASSLLGAGGEAFF.

The table lists this clone with a few counts. The chain uses TRBV5-6 and TRBJ2-5, with 9 positions matching TRBD2. The V gene's germline CDR1 is SGHDT and CDR2 YYEEEE. The CDR3 has 14 amino acids. The junction had 8 bases not matched to a gene; V was cut back by 6 bases and J by 5 bases. As DNA, the CDR3 is TGTGCCAGCAACAGGCGGGGGGGAGCGGAGACCCAGTACTTC. It codes for CASNRRGGAETQYF.

This chain joins TRBV6-5 and TRBJ2-4, with TRBD1 matching over 9 bases. This CDR3 comprises 14 residues. Unmatched junction bases numbered 4, after V lost 6 bases and J lost 4 bases. CDR1 and CDR2 (germline): MNHEY, SVGAGI. The CDR3 protein is CASSRDRAKNIQYF. CDR3 nucleotide sequence: TGTGCCAGCAGCCGGGACAGGGCGAAAAACATTCAGTACTTC.

This chain uses TRBV28 with TRBJ2-7; 11 nucleotides line up with TRBD2. Losses at the gene ends were 7 bases for V and 6 bases for J; bases not matched to a gene: 11. This CDR3 contains 15 residues. CDR1 and CDR2 from the germline V gene are MDHEN and SYDVKM. The CDR3, as DNA: TGTGCCAGCACCTCGGGGCTAGCGGGAGGAGGCGAGCAGTACTTC. This gives the protein CASTSGLAGGGEQYF.

The rearrangement joins TRBV19 to TRBJ2-1; a weak D match, TRBD2 (6 bases). Germline values: CDR1 LNHDA, CDR2 SQIVND (reference sequence). The CDR3 runs 17 residues. Trimming removed 3 bases at V and 2 bases at J, with 17 bases between. CDR3 sequence reads: CASSIVGGPGAYNEQFF. CDR3 in DNA: TGTGCCAGTAGTATCGTGGGCGGGCCGGGGGCCTACAATGAGCAGTTCTTC.